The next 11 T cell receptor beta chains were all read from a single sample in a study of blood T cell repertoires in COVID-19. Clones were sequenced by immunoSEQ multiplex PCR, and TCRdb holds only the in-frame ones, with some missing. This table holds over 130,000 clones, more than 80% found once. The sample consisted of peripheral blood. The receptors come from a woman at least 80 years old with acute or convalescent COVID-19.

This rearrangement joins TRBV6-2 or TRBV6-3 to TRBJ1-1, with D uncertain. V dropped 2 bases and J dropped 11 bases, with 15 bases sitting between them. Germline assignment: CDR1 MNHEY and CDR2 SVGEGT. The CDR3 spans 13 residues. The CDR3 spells CASSYRFGEWAFF. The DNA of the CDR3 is TGTGCCAGCAGTTACCGGTTCGGAGAATGGGCTTTCTTT.

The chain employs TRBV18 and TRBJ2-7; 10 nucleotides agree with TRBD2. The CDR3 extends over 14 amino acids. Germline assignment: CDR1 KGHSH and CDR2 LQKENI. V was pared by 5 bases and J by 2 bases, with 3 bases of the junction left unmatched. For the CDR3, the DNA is TGTGCCAGCTCATTACTAGCGGGGACCTACGAGCAGTACTTC. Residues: CASSLLAGTYEQYF.

CDR3 DNA sequence: TGCGCCAGCAGCTTGGAGGGGGCTCCTAATGAAAAACTGTTTTTT. It yields the protein CASSLEGAPNEKLFF. The chain is built from TRBV5-1 and TRBJ1-4; 7 nucleotides agree with TRBD1. This CDR3 is 15 amino acids long. Germline CDR1 and CDR2: SGHRS and YFSETQ. The junction had 2 bases not matched to a gene; V was cut back by 0 bases and J by 3 bases.

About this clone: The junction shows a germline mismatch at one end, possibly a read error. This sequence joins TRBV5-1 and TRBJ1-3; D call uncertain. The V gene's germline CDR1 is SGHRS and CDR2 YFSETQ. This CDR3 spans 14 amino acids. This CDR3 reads CASRDSHSGSTIYF. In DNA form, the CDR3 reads TGCGCCAGCAGGGACTCCCATAGTGGAAGCACCATATATTTT.

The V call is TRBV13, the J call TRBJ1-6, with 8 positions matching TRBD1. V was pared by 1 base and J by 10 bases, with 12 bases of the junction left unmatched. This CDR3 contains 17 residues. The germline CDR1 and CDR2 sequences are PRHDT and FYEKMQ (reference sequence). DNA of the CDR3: TGTGCCAGCAGCTTAGTCTCCGGGGGGACAGGAGGCTCACCCCTCCACTTT. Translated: CASSLVSGGTGGSPLHF.

CDR3 bases: TGTGCCTGGAAGTTCCGGGACTCCAGGGAGCTGTTTTTT. It translates to CAWKFRDSRELFF. This chain connects TRBV30 to TRBJ2-2, with a tentative D call TRBD2 (6 bases). CDR1 is GTSNPN and CDR2 is SVGIG in the germline V gene (reference sequence). Trimming shortened V by 4 bases and J by 9 bases, and 15 bases separated the two germline ends. CDR3 size: 13 residues.

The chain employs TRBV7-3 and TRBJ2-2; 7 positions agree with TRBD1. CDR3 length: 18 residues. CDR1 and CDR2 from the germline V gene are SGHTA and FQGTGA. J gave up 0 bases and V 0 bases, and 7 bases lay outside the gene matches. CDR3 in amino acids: CASSLTGGAAANTGELFF. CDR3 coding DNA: TGTGCCAGCAGCTTAACAGGGGGCGCCGCCGCGAACACCGGGGAGCTGTTTTTT. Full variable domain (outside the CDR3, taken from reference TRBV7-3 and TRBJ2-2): GAGVSQTPSNKVTEKGKYVELRCDPISGHTALYWYRQSLGQGPEFLIYFQGTGAADDSGLPNDRFFAVRPEGSVSTLKIQRTERGDSAVYLCASSLTGGAAANTGELFFGEGSRLTVL.

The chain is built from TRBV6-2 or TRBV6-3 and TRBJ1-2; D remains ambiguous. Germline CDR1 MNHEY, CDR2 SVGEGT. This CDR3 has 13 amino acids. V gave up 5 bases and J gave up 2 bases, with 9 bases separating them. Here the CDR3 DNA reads TGTGCCAGCAGTCGTCAGTTAAACTATGGCTACACCTTC. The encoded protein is CASSRQLNYGYTF.

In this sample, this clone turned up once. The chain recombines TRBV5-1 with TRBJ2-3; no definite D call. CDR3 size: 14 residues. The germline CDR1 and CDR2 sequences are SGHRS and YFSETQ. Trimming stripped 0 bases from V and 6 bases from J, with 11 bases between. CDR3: CASSLGLAADTQYF. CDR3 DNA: TGCGCCAGCAGCTTGGGATTGGCAGCGGATACGCAGTATTTT.

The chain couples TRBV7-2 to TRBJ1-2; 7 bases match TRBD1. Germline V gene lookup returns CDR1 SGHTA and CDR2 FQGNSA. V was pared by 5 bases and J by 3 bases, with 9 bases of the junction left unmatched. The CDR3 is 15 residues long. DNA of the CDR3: TGTGCCAGCAGCGGTCAGGGGGGCTATGACTATGGCTACACCTTC. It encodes CASSGQGGYDYGYTF. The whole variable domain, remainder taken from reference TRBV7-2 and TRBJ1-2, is GAGVSQSPSNKVTEKGKDVELRCDPISGHTALYWYRQSLGQGLEFLIYFQGNSAPDKSGLPSDRFSAERTGGSVSTLTIQRTQQEDSAVYLCASSGQGGYDYGYTFGSGTRLTVV.

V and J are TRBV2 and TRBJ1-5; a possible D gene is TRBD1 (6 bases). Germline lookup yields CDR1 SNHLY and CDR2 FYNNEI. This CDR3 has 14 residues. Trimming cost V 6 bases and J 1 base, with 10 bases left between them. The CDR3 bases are TGTGCCAGCAGCCAGGGGACCAGCAATCAGCCCCAGCATTTT. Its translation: CASSQGTSNQPQHF.